This record covers a single T cell receptor beta chain. The sample originates from a study of T cell changes during pregnancy in multiple sclerosis. Assay used: immunoSEQ multiplex PCR; TCRdb lists only in-frame clones, some missing. The table lists around 55,000 clones, 93% of them singletons, with around 4% in the top ten. Germline CDR1 is LGHNA and CDR2 is YSLEER. V was trimmed by 1 base and J by 4 bases, leaving 8 bases between them. The CDR3 totals 13 residues. The clonotype was recovered from a female donor with multiple sclerosis, enrolled in a pregnancy study. Material: CD8+ T cells from peripheral blood mononuclear cells, obtained in the second trimester of pregnancy. The chain employs TRBV4-3 and TRBJ2-7, with a tentative D call TRBD1 (6 bases). The CDR3 DNA follows: TGCGCCAGCAGCCAAGCCCAGGGGTACGAGCAGTACTTC. This sequence encodes CASSQAQGYEQYF.